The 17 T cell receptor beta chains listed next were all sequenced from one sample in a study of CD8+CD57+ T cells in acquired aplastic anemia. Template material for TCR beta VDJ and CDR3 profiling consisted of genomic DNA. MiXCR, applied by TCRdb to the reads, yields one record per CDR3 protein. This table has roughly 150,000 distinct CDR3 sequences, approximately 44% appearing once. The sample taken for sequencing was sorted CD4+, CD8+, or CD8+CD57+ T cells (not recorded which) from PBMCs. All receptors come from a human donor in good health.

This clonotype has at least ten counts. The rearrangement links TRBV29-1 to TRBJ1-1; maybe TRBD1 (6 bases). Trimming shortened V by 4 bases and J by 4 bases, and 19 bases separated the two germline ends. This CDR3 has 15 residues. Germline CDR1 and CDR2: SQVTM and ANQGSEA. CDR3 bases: TGCAGCGTTGGGGGAGGCAGGGAAGGGGGCACTGAAGCTTTCTTT. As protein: CSVGGGREGGTEAFF. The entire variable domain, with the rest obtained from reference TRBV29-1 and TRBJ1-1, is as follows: SAVISQKPSRDICQRGTSLTIQCQVDSQVTMMFWYRQQPGQSLTLIATANQGSEATYESGFVIDKFPISRPNLTFSTLTVSNMSPEDSSIYLCSVGGGREGGTEAFFGQGTRLTVV.

CDR3 in amino acids: CSASPGGGSYNEQFF. CDR3 in DNA: TGCAGTGCTAGCCCAGGGGGGGGAAGTTACAATGAGCAGTTCTTC. The chain recombines TRBV20-1 with TRBJ2-1; D possibly uses TRBD1 or TRBD2 (7 bases each). Per germline, CDR1 DFQATT and CDR2 SNEGSKA (reference sequence). CDR3 length: 15 amino acids. Trimming stripped 3 bases from V and 4 bases from J, with 16 bases between.

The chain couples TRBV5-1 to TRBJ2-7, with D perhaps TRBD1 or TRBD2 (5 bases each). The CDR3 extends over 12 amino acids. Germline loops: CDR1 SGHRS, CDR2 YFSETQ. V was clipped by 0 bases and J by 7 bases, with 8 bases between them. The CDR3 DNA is TGCGCCAGCAGCTTGGCAGGGAGTGAGCAGTACTTC. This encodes CASSLAGSEQYF. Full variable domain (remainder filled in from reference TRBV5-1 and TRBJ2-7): KAGVTQTPRYLIKTRGQQVTLSCSPISGHRSVSWYQQTPGQGLQFLFEYFSETQRNKGNFPGRFSGRQFSNSRSEMNVSTLELGDSALYLCASSLAGSEQYFGPGTRLTVT.

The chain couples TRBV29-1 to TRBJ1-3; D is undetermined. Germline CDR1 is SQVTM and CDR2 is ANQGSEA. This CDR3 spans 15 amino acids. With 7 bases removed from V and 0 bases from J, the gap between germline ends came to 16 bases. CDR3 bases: TGCAGCGCCTCGTCTACGGCTGTCTCTGGAAACACCATATATTTT. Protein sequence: CSASSTAVSGNTIYF.

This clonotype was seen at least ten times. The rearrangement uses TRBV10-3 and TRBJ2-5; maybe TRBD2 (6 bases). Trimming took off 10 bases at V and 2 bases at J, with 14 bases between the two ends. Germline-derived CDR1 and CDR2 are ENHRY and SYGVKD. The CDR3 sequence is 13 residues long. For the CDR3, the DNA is TGTGCCACCGGGGGTGCTCGGCAAGAGACCCAGTACTTC. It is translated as CATGGARQETQYF.

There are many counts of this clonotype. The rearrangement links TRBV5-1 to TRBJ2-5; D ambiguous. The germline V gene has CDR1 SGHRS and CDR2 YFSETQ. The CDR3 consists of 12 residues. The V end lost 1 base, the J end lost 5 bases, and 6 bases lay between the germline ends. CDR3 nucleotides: TGCGCCAGCAGCTTGAGTGAGGAGACCCAGTACTTC. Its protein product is CASSLSEETQYF.

The CDR3 protein is CSVRSNTEYGYTF. CDR3 coding DNA: TGCAGCGTTAGGAGTAATACGGAATATGGCTACACCTTC. The J gene is TRBJ1-2, the V gene TRBV29-1; D unresolved. V lost 5 bases, J lost 5 bases, and 15 bases lay in between. The CDR3 totals 13 residues. Per the germline V gene, CDR1 is SQVTM and CDR2 is ANQGSEA.

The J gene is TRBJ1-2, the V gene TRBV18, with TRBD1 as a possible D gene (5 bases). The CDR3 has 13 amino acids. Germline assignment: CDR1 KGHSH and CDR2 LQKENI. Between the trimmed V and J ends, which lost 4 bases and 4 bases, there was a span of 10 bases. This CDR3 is CASSRCDSYGYTF. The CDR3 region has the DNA TGTGCCAGCTCACGCTGCGACAGCTATGGCTACACCTTC.

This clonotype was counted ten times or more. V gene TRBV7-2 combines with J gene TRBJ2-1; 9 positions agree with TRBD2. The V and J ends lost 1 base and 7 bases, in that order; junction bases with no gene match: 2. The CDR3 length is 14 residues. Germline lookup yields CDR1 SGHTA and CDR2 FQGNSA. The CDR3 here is CASSLERGVNEQFF. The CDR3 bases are TGTGCCAGCAGCTTAGAGCGGGGGGTGAATGAGCAGTTCTTC. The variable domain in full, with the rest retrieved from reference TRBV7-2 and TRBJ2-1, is GAGVSQSPSNKVTEKGKDVELRCDPISGHTALYWYRQSLGQGLEFLIYFQGNSAPDKSGLPSDRFSAERTGGSVSTLTIQRTQQEDSAVYLCASSLERGVNEQFFGPGTRLTVL.

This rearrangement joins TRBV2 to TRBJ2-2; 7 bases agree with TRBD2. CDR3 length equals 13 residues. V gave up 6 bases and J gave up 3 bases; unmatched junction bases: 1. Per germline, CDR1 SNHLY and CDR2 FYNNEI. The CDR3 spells CASRRGDTGELFF. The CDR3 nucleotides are TGTGCCAGCAGACGGGGGGACACCGGGGAGCTGTTTTTT.

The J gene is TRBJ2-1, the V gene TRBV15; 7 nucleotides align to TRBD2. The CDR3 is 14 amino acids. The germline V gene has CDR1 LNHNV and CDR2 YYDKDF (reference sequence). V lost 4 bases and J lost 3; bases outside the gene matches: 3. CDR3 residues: CATSNLADYNEQFF. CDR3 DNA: TGTGCCACCAGCAATCTAGCGGACTACAATGAGCAGTTCTTC.

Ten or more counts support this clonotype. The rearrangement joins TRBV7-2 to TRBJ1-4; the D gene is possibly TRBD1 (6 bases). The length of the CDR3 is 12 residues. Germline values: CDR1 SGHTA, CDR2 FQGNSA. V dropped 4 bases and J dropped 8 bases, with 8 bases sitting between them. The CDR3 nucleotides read TGTGCCAGCAGCTCGGACAGAGAAAAACTGTTTTTT. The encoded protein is CASSSDREKLFF.

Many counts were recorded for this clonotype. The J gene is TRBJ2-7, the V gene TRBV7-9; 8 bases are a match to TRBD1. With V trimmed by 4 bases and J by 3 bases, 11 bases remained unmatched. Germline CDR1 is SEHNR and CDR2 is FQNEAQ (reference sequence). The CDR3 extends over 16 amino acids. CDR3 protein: CASSSKTKTGGYEQYF. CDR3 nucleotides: TGTGCCAGCAGCTCCAAGACTAAAACAGGGGGCTACGAGCAGTACTTC.

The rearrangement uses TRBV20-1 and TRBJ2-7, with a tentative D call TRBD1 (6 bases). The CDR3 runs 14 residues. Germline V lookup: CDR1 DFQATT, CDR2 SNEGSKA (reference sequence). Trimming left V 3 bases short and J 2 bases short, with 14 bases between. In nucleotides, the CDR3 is TGCAGTGCTAGGTTAAGCAGGGGAGCCTACGAGCAGTACTTC. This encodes CSARLSRGAYEQYF.

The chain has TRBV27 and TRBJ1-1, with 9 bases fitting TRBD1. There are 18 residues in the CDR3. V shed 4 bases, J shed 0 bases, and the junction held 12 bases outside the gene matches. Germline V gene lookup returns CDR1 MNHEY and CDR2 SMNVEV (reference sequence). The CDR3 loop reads CASSSPPWGTGLNTEAFF. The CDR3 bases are TGTGCCAGCAGTTCCCCCCCCTGGGGGACAGGGCTGAACACTGAAGCTTTCTTT.

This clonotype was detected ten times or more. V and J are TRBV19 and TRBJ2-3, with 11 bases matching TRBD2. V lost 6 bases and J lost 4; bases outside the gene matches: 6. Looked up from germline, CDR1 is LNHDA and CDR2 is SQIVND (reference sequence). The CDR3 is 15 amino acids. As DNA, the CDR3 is TGTGCCAGTAGGGGGACTAGCGGAAGGGCAGATACGCAGTATTTT. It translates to CASRGTSGRADTQYF.

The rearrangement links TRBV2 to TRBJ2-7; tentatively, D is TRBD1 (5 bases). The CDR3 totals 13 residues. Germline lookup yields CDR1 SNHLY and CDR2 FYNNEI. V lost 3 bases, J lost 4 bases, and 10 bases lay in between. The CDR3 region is CASSEGPMYEQYF. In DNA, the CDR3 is TGTGCCAGCAGTGAGGGGCCCATGTACGAGCAGTACTTC.